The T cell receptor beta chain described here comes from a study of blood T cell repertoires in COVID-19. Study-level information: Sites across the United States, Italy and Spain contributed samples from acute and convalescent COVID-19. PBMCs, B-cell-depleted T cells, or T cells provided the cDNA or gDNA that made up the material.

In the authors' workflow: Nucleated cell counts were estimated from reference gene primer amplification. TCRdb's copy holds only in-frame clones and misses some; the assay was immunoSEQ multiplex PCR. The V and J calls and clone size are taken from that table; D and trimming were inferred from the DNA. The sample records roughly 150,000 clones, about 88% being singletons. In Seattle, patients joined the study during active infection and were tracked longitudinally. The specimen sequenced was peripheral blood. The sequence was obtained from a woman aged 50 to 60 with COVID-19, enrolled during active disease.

CDR3 nucleotide sequence: TGTGCCAGCAGCCAAGTATCTAGCGGGTTGTCCTACGAGCAGTACTTC. Amino acids: CASSQVSSGLSYEQYF. V usage is TRBV3-1 (or the pseudogene TRBV3-2) and J usage is TRBJ2-7; TRBD2 matches 8 bases. This CDR3 contains 16 residues. The germline V gene has CDR1 LGHDT and CDR2 YNNKEL (reference sequence). V was clipped by 1 base and J by 1 base; unmatched bases: 6.